These 29 T cell receptor beta chains were all obtained from the same sample, sequenced in a study of cytomegalovirus exposure and HLA in healthy donors. A multiplex PCR was run with 60 Vbeta primers and 13 Jbeta primers. The method was immunoSEQ multiplex PCR; TCRdb's version includes in-frame clones alone and lacks a portion of them. Altogether about 200,000 clones are present, 80% to 85% being singletons, with the ten largest covering roughly 1.1%. The material sequenced was PBMCs. These receptors were obtained from a woman between 40 and 50 years old in good health and CMV-seronegative.

The V gene is TRBV4-3, the J gene TRBJ1-1; D possibly corresponds to TRBD1 (5 bases). Germline V gives CDR1 LGHNA, CDR2 YSLEER. The V end was cut by 0 bases, the J end by 1 base, with 9 bases between. The CDR3 runs 15 residues. The CDR3 loop reads CASSQDLGANTEAFF. CDR3 sequence (DNA): TGCGCCAGCAGCCAAGATTTAGGGGCGAACACTGAAGCTTTCTTT.

V and J are TRBV6-5 and TRBJ2-1; maybe TRBD2 (5 bases). The germline V gene has CDR1 MNHEY and CDR2 SVGAGI. V lost 7 bases and J 10 bases, leaving 17 bases between the germline ends. The CDR3 spans 13 residues. CDR3 DNA: TGTGCCAGCAAGGAAAGCGGCCCTGGGGAGCAGTTCTTC. Translated, it gives CASKESGPGEQFF.

The rearrangement links TRBV19 to TRBJ1-1; 9 bases are a match to TRBD1. Trimming at V came to 5 bases and at J to 10 bases, leaving 11 bases not matched to a gene. Germline V gene data show CDR1 as LNHDA and CDR2 as SQIVND (reference sequence). This CDR3 region has 14 residues. Here the CDR3 DNA reads TGTGCCAGTAGTTCCAGACAGGGGGTTGTAAGAGCTTTCTTT. This translates into CASSSRQGVVRAFF.

This clone was seen only a few times. The V call is TRBV6-5, the J call TRBJ2-1, with D possibly being TRBD1 (5 bases). Trimming removed 6 bases from V and 9 bases from J, with 15 bases in between. CDR3 length: 13 amino acids. Germline CDR1 MNHEY, CDR2 SVGAGI. This CDR3 is CASRPTGHREQFF. DNA for the CDR3: TGTGCCAGCAGGCCTACAGGTCATCGTGAGCAGTTCTTC.

The chain has TRBV6-5 and TRBJ1-2; D unresolved. Germline V gene sequence: CDR1 MNHEY, CDR2 SVGAGI. The CDR3 runs to 15 residues. Trimming took 6 bases from V and 7 from J, leaving 21 bases between them. Here the CDR3 DNA reads TGTGCCAGCAGAGGGCTACACGAGGGCGCGGGTGGCTACACCTTC. Amino acids: CASRGLHEGAGGYTF.

V and J are TRBV6-1 and TRBJ1-1; possible D gene TRBD1, 6 bases. The ends were cut back, 10 bases at V and 0 bases at J, with 12 bases in the middle. The CDR3 contains 13 residues. Per the germline V gene, CDR1 is MNHNS and CDR2 is SASEGT. This chain's CDR3 is CATSTGLNTEAFF. CDR3 DNA: TGTGCCACCTCCACAGGGCTGAACACTGAAGCTTTCTTT.

The V and J genes are TRBV5-4 and TRBJ2-3, with 8 bases that match TRBD2. V shed 3 bases and J 5 bases; nucleotides not matched to a gene: 5. This CDR3 is 14 amino acids long. Per germline, CDR1 SGHNT and CDR2 YYREEE (reference sequence). CDR3 sequence (DNA): TGTGCCAGCAGCTCCGGACTAGCAGTAGATACGCAGTATTTT. Its protein is CASSSGLAVDTQYF.

The chain couples TRBV4-2 to TRBJ2-5; TRBD2 might be the D (5 bases). Trimming took 2 bases from V and 1 from J, leaving 11 bases between them. CDR1 LGHNA and CDR2 YNFKEQ come from the germline V gene. The CDR3 is 15 residues long. The CDR3 region is CASSQWAGIQETQYF. DNA of the CDR3: TGTGCCAGCAGCCAATGGGCCGGGATCCAAGAGACCCAGTACTTC.

The chain is built from TRBV5-4 and TRBJ1-1, with TRBD1 identical over 10 bases. The CDR3 loop spans 15 amino acids. CDR1 and CDR2 from the germline V gene are SGHNT and YYREEE (reference sequence). V shed 5 bases and J 1 base; nucleotides not matched to a gene: 5. DNA for the CDR3: TGTGCCAGCAGTCCCCGGGACAGGGGGAACACTGAAGCTTTCTTT. This sequence encodes CASSPRDRGNTEAFF.

The rearrangement joins TRBV11-3 to TRBJ1-1, with D possibly being TRBD1 (6 bases). The CDR3 consists of 15 residues. Germline V gene data show CDR1 as SGHNT and CDR2 as YENEEA. V lost 0 bases and J 5 bases, leaving 13 bases between the germline ends. The CDR3 DNA follows: TGTGCCAGCAGCTTAGACCTGGGGGCAGAGACTGAAGCTTTCTTT. It is translated as CASSLDLGAETEAFF.

The J gene is TRBJ1-1, the V gene TRBV21-1; whether TRBD1, the table's D call, matches the DNA was not checked. TRBV21-1 is described as a pseudogene. There are 14 residues in the CDR3. CDR3 DNA sequence: TGTGCCAGCCGCCACCACAGGGGGAGCACTGAAGCTTTCTTT. It encodes CASRHHRGSTEAFF.

The chain couples TRBV7-8 to TRBJ2-2; 9 bases are a match to TRBD1. The CDR3 has 17 residues. Germline CDR1 and CDR2: SGHVS and FQNEAQ. V shed 3 bases and J 7 bases; nucleotides not matched to a gene: 12. The CDR3 bases are TGTGCCAGCAGCTTTCCTCAACAGGGGGCGCGTGGCGGGGAGCTGTTTTTT. This gives the protein CASSFPQQGARGGELFF.

The chain uses TRBV2 and TRBJ2-5, with 9 bases matching TRBD2. In germline, CDR1 is SNHLY, CDR2 FYNNEI. Trimming removed 6 bases from V and 3 bases from J; junction bases left unmatched: 8. The CDR3 extends over 15 amino acids. The CDR3 DNA sequence: TGTGCCAGCAGCGCTGGACTAGCGTACAAAGAGACCCAGTACTTC. Its translation: CASSAGLAYKETQYF.

This clone was found a few times. This chain uses TRBV11-3 with TRBJ1-1; D perhaps matches TRBD1 (5 bases). The CDR3 is 14 residues long. The ends were cut back, 1 base at V and 4 bases at J, with 10 bases in the middle. CDR1 is SGHNT, CDR2 YENEEA, per germline. CDR3 sequence: CASSLASGGTEAFF. The CDR3, as DNA: TGTGCCAGCAGCTTAGCTTCCGGGGGCACTGAAGCTTTCTTT.

The genes are TRBV19 and TRBJ2-5; 9 bases are shared with TRBD1. Per the germline V gene, CDR1 is LNHDA and CDR2 is SQIVND (reference sequence). V lost 6 bases and J lost 5; bases outside the gene matches: 10. There are 15 residues in the CDR3. Written as DNA, the CDR3 is TGTGCCAGTAGCCTAAACAGGGGGCTTGGGGAGACCCAGTACTTC. As protein: CASSLNRGLGETQYF.

This clone was observed once. The chain joins TRBV7-2 to TRBJ1-1, with 7 positions matching TRBD1. The ends lost 4 bases at V and 5 bases at J; junction bases unmatched: 10. The germline gives CDR1 SGHTA, CDR2 FQGNSA. This CDR3 comprises 15 residues. The CDR3 coding sequence is TGTGCCAGCAGCTCGTCCGGGATCAGGGGGACTGAAGCTTTCTTT. Protein: CASSSSGIRGTEAFF.

The chain links TRBV27 to TRBJ1-5; 7 bases map to TRBD1. V lost 3 bases to trimming and J lost 1 base; unmatched junction nucleotides: 3. CDR1 is MNHEY, CDR2 SMNVEV, per germline (reference sequence). CDR3 length equals 15 residues. CDR3 sequence reads: CASSLTGRSNQPQHF. The CDR3 region has the DNA TGTGCCAGCAGTTTGACAGGGAGAAGCAATCAGCCCCAGCATTTT.

The genes are TRBV11-2 and TRBJ2-7; 13 nucleotides line up with TRBD2. The CDR3 is 14 amino acids. The ends lost 5 bases at V and 6 bases at J; junction bases unmatched: 4. Germline CDR1 reads SGHAT; CDR2 reads FQNNGV. CDR3 DNA sequence: TGTGCCAGCAGCACCGGGACTAGCGGGACCGAGCAGTACTTC. Translating it yields CASSTGTSGTEQYF. The full variable domain, with the rest looked up from reference TRBV11-2 and TRBJ2-7, is EAGVAQSPRYKIIEKRQSVAFWCNPISGHATLYWYQQILGQGPKLLIQFQNNGVVDDSQLPKDRFSAERLKGVDSTLKIQPAKLEDSAVYLCASSTGTSGTEQYFGPGTRLTVT.

V and J are TRBV4-1 and TRBJ1-2, with 8 bases matching TRBD1. The CDR3 is 16 amino acids. The V and J ends lost 1 base and 8 bases, in that order; junction bases with no gene match: 12. Germline V gene data show CDR1 as MGHRA and CDR2 as YSYEKL. The CDR3 DNA reads TGCGCCAGCAGCCAAGTTGCATTGGCAGGGGGCCGCGGCTACACCTTC. Protein product: CASSQVALAGGRGYTF.

This clone was found once. This sequence joins TRBV7-8 and TRBJ2-1; TRBD2 might be the D (6 bases). The CDR3 contains 11 residues. Germline assignment: CDR1 SGHVS and CDR2 FQNEAQ. The V end was cut by 5 bases, the J end by 10 bases, with 9 bases between. The chain's CDR3 is CASSRLGEQFF. The CDR3 coding sequence is TGTGCCAGCAGCCGACTAGGCGAGCAGTTCTTC.

Worth noting for this clone: Other DNA sequences in the sample encode the same CDR3. The chain employs TRBV7-2 and TRBJ2-7, with 11 positions matching TRBD2. V gave up 5 bases and J gave up 3 bases; unmatched junction bases: 6. Germline assignment: CDR1 SGHTA and CDR2 FQGNSA. The CDR3 consists of 15 residues. DNA for the CDR3: TGTGCCAGCAGCCCGGGACTAGCGGTGAACTACGAGCAGTACTTC. It translates to CASSPGLAVNYEQYF.

The chain combines TRBV7-2 with TRBJ2-3; D possibly corresponds to TRBD1 (5 bases). Germline-derived CDR1 and CDR2 are SGHTA and FQGNSA. With 4 bases removed from V and 0 bases from J, the gap between germline ends came to 8 bases. CDR3 length: 14 residues. The chain's CDR3 is CASSSYRSTDTQYF. DNA for the CDR3: TGTGCCAGCAGCTCTTACAGGAGCACAGATACGCAGTATTTT.

The chain uses TRBV2 and TRBJ2-3; 10 nucleotides match TRBD1. The V gene end was trimmed by 4 bases and the J gene end by 4 bases; junction bases not matched to a gene: 14. This CDR3 comprises 18 residues. Germline assignment: CDR1 SNHLY and CDR2 FYNNEI. The CDR3 coding sequence is TGTGCCAGCAGTGGGGGGTCTCTGGGACAGGGGATCGCAGATACGCAGTATTTT. It yields the protein CASSGGSLGQGIADTQYF.

The chain carries TRBV29-1 and TRBJ2-3, with 8 positions matching TRBD1. The junction had 9 bases not matched to a gene; V was cut back by 3 bases and J by 10 bases. The CDR3 covers 13 residues. Germline V CDR1 and CDR2: SQVTM, ANQGSEA. CDR3 sequence (DNA): TGCAGCGTTGACGGACCCGGACAGGGATCGCAGTATTTT. Translated: CSVDGPGQGSQYF.

The chain uses TRBV9 and TRBJ1-2; a weak D match, TRBD1 (5 bases). The V gene lost 6 bases and the J gene lost 5 bases, with 20 bases spanning the gap. The CDR3 length is 15 residues. The germline V gene has CDR1 SGDLS and CDR2 YYNGEE. CDR3 in amino acids: CASNPEPGLDYGYTF. The CDR3 DNA follows: TGTGCCAGCAACCCCGAGCCGGGACTAGATTATGGCTACACCTTC. The full variable domain, with the rest looked up from reference TRBV9 and TRBJ1-2, is DSGVTQTPKHLITATGQRVTLRCSPRSGDLSVYWYQQSLDQGLQFLIQYYNGEERAKGNILERFSAQQFPDLHSELNLSSLELGDSALYFCASNPEPGLDYGYTFGSGTRLTVV.

The V call is TRBV19, the J call TRBJ2-7; the D call may be TRBD1 or TRBD2 (5 bases each). Per germline, CDR1 LNHDA and CDR2 SQIVND (reference sequence). Trimming left V 5 bases short and J 7 bases short, with 15 bases between. CDR3 length equals 13 residues. CDR3 bases: TGTGCCAGTAGTGTTCCGGGACCTCGGGAGCAGTACGTC. Residues: CASSVPGPREQYV.

For the CDR3, the DNA is TGTGCCAGCAGCCCGGGACTAGCGGGAGAGGAGACCCAGTACTTC. Protein: CASSPGLAGEETQYF. The chain carries TRBV5-4 and TRBJ2-5, with 14 bases lining up with TRBD2. The CDR3 loop spans 15 amino acids. V was clipped by 4 bases and J by 5 bases; unmatched bases: 4. Looked up from germline, CDR1 is SGHNT and CDR2 is YYREEE (reference sequence).

The V call is TRBV2, the J call TRBJ2-7; D gene uncertain. The V gene lost 6 bases and the J gene lost 6 bases, with 18 bases spanning the gap. The CDR3 spans 14 residues. Germline V CDR1 and CDR2: SNHLY, FYNNEI. CDR3 sequence: CASSLGISSGEQYF. In DNA, the CDR3 is TGTGCCAGCAGCCTCGGTATCTCCTCCGGCGAGCAGTACTTC.

With regard to this clone: Germline and junction disagree at one end, which may indicate a read error. CDR3 in amino acids: CATSRDRVGTSIVF. DNA for the CDR3: TGTGCCACCAGCAGAGATAGGGTCGGGACTAGCATTGTCTTC. This sequence joins TRBV15 and TRBJ2-1; TRBD2 aligns across 9 bases. Germline V gives CDR1 LNHNV, CDR2 YYDKDF (reference sequence). CDR3 length: 14 amino acids.